A selection of T cell receptor beta chains follows, all from one sample in a study of T cells after yellow fever vaccination. TCRdb reprocessed the 5' RACE reads via MiXCR and lists one record per CDR3 protein. The sample lists hundreds of thousands of distinct CDR3 sequences, 10% to 15% occurring once. The sample was PBMCs, taken on the day of the yellow fever booster vaccination. The source of these receptors is a man younger than 45 who received the YFV17D yellow fever vaccine. Both conserved end residues are part of each CDR3. D genes are given only for firm matches. Where a row states a size, it is once, few, many or the class of an expanded clone; other rows omit it.

j_call clone_size v_call d_call cdr3_nt cdr3_aa
TRBJ2-1 few TRBV18 TRBD2 TGTGCCAGCTCATCCTCTAGCGGGGCCTACAATGAGCAGTTCTTC CASSSSSGAYNEQFF
TRBJ2-1 NA TRBV4-3 NA TGCGCCAGCAGCCAAGAATTGAGCTCCTACAATGAGCAGTTCTTC CASSQELSSYNEQFF
TRBJ2-7 few TRBV7-9 TRBD2 TGTGCCAGCAGCACTACCGGGACTAGCGGAGCAACCTACGAGCAGTACTTC CASSTTGTSGATYEQYF
TRBJ1-1 NA TRBV28 NA TGTGCCAGCAGTTTATTGACTGGACAAGCTTTCTTT CASSLLTGQAFF
TRBJ2-2 many TRBV24-1 TRBD2 TGTGCCACCAGTGCCCTCGGGAGGACTTCGAACACCGGGGAGCTGTTTTTT CATSALGRTSNTGELFF
TRBJ2-1 many TRBV6-2/TRBV6-3 NA TGTGCCAGCACCGATAGGAGCGGGTACCTTCACGTTGAGCAGTTCTTC CASTDRSGYLHVEQFF
TRBJ2-1 many TRBV9 NA TGTGCCAGCAGTGTGGATTCCTACAATGAGCAGTTCTTC CASSVDSYNEQFF
TRBJ2-2 few TRBV12-3/TRBV12-4 NA TGTGCCAGCAGTTTGCGGGTAGCCGGGGGCGGGGAGCTGTTTTTT CASSLRVAGGGELFF
TRBJ1-2 NA TRBV6-1 TRBD1 TGTGCCAGCAGAACACAGGGGCGCGGCTATGGCTACACCTTC CASRTQGRGYGYTF
TRBJ1-2 NA TRBV7-6 TRBD1 TGTGCCAGCAGCGCCCGACAGGGCTCGAGCTATGGCTACACCTTC CASSARQGSSYGYTF
TRBJ2-7 NA TRBV6-5 NA TGTGCCAGCAGCTCCTCGCAGGGATTAGGGGAGCAGTACTTC CASSSSQGLGEQYF
TRBJ2-1 once TRBV9 TRBD2 TGTGCCAGCAGCGGGTTCGGCGGGAGAGCGGGAGTTCATGAGCAGTTCTTC CASSGFGGRAGVHEQFF
TRBJ2-1 few TRBV20-1 TRBD2 TGCAGTGCGGAGACTAGCGGGAGTTCCTACAATGAGCAGTTCTTC CSAETSGSSYNEQFF
TRBJ2-1 few TRBV6-2/TRBV6-3 TRBD2 TGTGCCAGCAGTTACCGGTGGGACTACTACAATGAGCAGTTCTTC CASSYRWDYYNEQFF
TRBJ2-3 few TRBV5-8 NA TGTGCCAGCAGCTTGACGGGGCCCCCCACAGATACGCAGTATTTT CASSLTGPPTDTQYF